Presented here are 17 T cell receptor beta chains from one specimen sequenced in a study of T cell changes during pregnancy in multiple sclerosis. Measured with immunoSEQ multiplex PCR; TCRdb has only the in-frame clones, and not every one. The sample carries 75,000 to 95,000 clones, approximately 92% recorded once. The sample in question was peripheral blood, obtained after pregnancy. These receptors all stem from a female donor with multiple sclerosis, enrolled in a pregnancy study.

This sequence joins TRBV7-2 and TRBJ2-7; D is uncertain. V lost 3 bases and J 4 bases, leaving 13 bases between the germline ends. This CDR3 region has 14 residues. Germline values: CDR1 SGHTA, CDR2 FQGNSA. CDR3 in amino acids: CASSLSFARYEQYF. CDR3 coding DNA: TGTGCCAGCAGCTTGTCATTTGCGCGGTACGAGCAGTACTTC.

The chain uses TRBV6-5 and TRBJ1-1; D perhaps matches TRBD1 (6 bases). In germline, CDR1 is MNHEY, CDR2 SVGAGI. Trimming took 2 bases from V and 3 from J, leaving 13 bases between them. The CDR3 covers 15 residues. In nucleotides, the CDR3 is TGTGCCAGCAGTTACCTGGGGGCAATGGACACTGAAGCTTTCTTT. Translating gives CASSYLGAMDTEAFF.

V usage is TRBV7-8 and J usage is TRBJ2-7; 13 bases fit TRBD2. Germline values: CDR1 SGHVS, CDR2 FQNEAQ. The ends lost 4 bases at V and 1 base at J; junction bases unmatched: 4. CDR3 length equals 16 residues. In DNA, the CDR3 is TGTGCCAGCAGCTATCCGGGACTAGCGGGATCCTACGAGCAGTACTTC. Translating gives CASSYPGLAGSYEQYF. Based on the CDR3 plus reference TRBV7-8 and TRBJ2-7, the full variable domain is GAGVSQSPRYKVAKRGQDVALRCDPISGHVSLFWYQQALGQGPEFLTYFQNEAQLDKSGLPSDRFFAERPEGSVSTLKIQRTQQEDSAVYLCASSYPGLAGSYEQYFGPGTRLTVT.

The V gene is TRBV5-1, the J gene TRBJ2-5; D is possibly TRBD1 (6 bases). V dropped 2 bases and J dropped 5 bases, with 16 bases sitting between them. CDR1 and CDR2 (germline): SGHRS, YFSETQ. The CDR3 sequence is 15 residues long. CDR3 sequence reads: CASSLSQGTGETQYF. As DNA, the CDR3 is TGCGCCAGCAGCTTATCGCAGGGGACGGGGGAGACCCAGTACTTC.

This clone came up once. The chain couples TRBV29-1 to TRBJ2-3, with 11 nucleotides matching TRBD2. Germline CDR1 SQVTM, CDR2 ANQGSEA. V gave up 8 bases and J gave up 4 bases; unmatched junction bases: 8. CDR3 length equals 14 residues. The CDR3 sequence: CSSRLAGKADTQYF. CDR3 nucleotide sequence: TGCAGCTCCAGACTAGCGGGAAAGGCAGATACGCAGTATTTT.

The rearrangement links TRBV18 to TRBJ2-2; no clear D. This CDR3 has 15 amino acids. Germline CDR1 reads KGHSH; CDR2 reads LQKENI. Deletions cut 2 bases from V and 0 bases from J, with 7 bases between. CDR3 region: CASSPAFANTGELFF. The CDR3 region has the DNA TGTGCCAGCTCACCAGCGTTCGCGAACACCGGGGAGCTGTTTTTT.

The chain couples TRBV4-3 to TRBJ1-1; tentatively, D is TRBD1 (6 bases). V lost 4 bases and J lost 3, with 15 bases in between. In germline, CDR1 is LGHNA, CDR2 YSLEER. The CDR3 is 15 residues long. This chain's CDR3 is CASSLNQGFDTEAFF. CDR3 sequence (DNA): TGCGCCAGCAGCCTAAACCAGGGGTTTGACACTGAAGCTTTCTTT.

The chain uses TRBV12-5 and TRBJ1-1; 7 bases match TRBD1. Trimming took 5 bases from V and 2 from J; bases not matched to a gene: 8. This CDR3 has 15 residues. Germline assignment: CDR1 LGHNT and CDR2 FRNRAP. The CDR3 nucleotides are TGTGCTAGTGGTATTCCGGGACAGCTTAACACTGAAGCTTTCTTT. As protein: CASGIPGQLNTEAFF.

The chain has TRBV7-2 and TRBJ2-7, with a tentative D call TRBD1 (6 bases). Trimming cost V 1 base and J 3 bases, with 13 bases left between them. Germline V lookup: CDR1 SGHTA, CDR2 FQGNSA. The CDR3 consists of 15 residues. In nucleotides, the CDR3 is TGTGCCAGCAGCTTAGAAACAGGGATAGTCTACGAGCAGTACTTC. This encodes CASSLETGIVYEQYF. The variable domain in full, with the rest retrieved from reference TRBV7-2 and TRBJ2-7, is GAGVSQSPSNKVTEKGKDVELRCDPISGHTALYWYRQSLGQGLEFLIYFQGNSAPDKSGLPSDRFSAERTGGSVSTLTIQRTQQEDSAVYLCASSLETGIVYEQYFGPGTRLTVT.

The chain uses TRBV6-1 and TRBJ2-7; D remains unclear. Looked up from germline, CDR1 is MNHNS and CDR2 is SASEGT. The V end was cut by 3 bases, the J end by 2 bases, with 11 bases between. The CDR3 contains 14 residues. CDR3 in DNA: TGTGCCAGCAGTGAGTACAGTAAAGCCTACGAGCAGTACTTC. This gives the protein CASSEYSKAYEQYF.

The chain recombines TRBV10-3 with TRBJ1-3; TRBD1 might be the D (5 bases). This CDR3 has 12 amino acids. V gave up 3 bases and J gave up 7 bases, with 7 bases separating them. Per the germline V gene, CDR1 is ENHRY and CDR2 is SYGVKD. CDR3 sequence reads: CAISDGANTIYF. Here the CDR3 DNA reads TGTGCCATCAGTGATGGGGCGAACACCATATATTTT.

The chain carries TRBV6-5 and TRBJ2-7; TRBD2 might be the D (6 bases). Per the germline V gene, CDR1 is MNHEY and CDR2 is SVGAGI. The CDR3 totals 15 residues. The germline V and J ends were trimmed by 1 base and 2 bases, with 12 bases remaining between them. The CDR3 DNA sequence: TGTGCCAGCAGTTACTGGTTAGGGGAGGCCTACGAGCAGTACTTC. It specifies CASSYWLGEAYEQYF.

This clone came up once. The chain couples TRBV13 to TRBJ2-1; D gene unclear. V lost 6 bases to trimming and J lost 6 bases, with 9 bases between them. Germline values: CDR1 PRHDT, CDR2 FYEKMQ (reference sequence). The CDR3 is 12 residues long. The CDR3 here is CASRKSPNEQFF. The CDR3 nucleotides are TGTGCCAGCAGGAAGAGCCCCAATGAGCAGTTCTTC.

The chain employs TRBV30 and TRBJ1-2, with a possible D match to TRBD1 (5 bases). CDR3 length: 12 residues. Germline CDR1 and CDR2: GTSNPN and SVGIG (reference sequence). V gave up 1 base and J gave up 8 bases, with 11 bases separating them. CDR3 sequence: CAWSEGLWGYTF. DNA of the CDR3: TGTGCCTGGAGTGAGGGACTGTGGGGCTACACCTTC.

The rearrangement links TRBV18 to TRBJ2-3, with 8 bases matching TRBD1. Germline CDR1 and CDR2: KGHSH and LQKENI. Trimming cost V 6 bases and J 6 bases; bases outside gene matches: 11. The CDR3 is 15 amino acids. DNA for the CDR3: TGTGCCAGCTCTCAATCCGGACAGGGTAGTGATACGCAGTATTTT. Encoded protein: CASSQSGQGSDTQYF.

This clone was observed once. V and J are TRBV7-9 and TRBJ2-1; D possibly corresponds to TRBD2 (6 bases). Per germline, CDR1 SEHNR and CDR2 FQNEAQ (reference sequence). CDR3 length: 17 amino acids. Trimming shortened V by 5 bases and J by 6 bases, and 23 bases separated the two germline ends. Here the CDR3 reads CASSPRLPGEPVNEQFF. CDR3 DNA sequence: TGTGCCAGCAGCCCACGTTTACCGGGGGAGCCAGTCAATGAGCAGTTCTTC. The full variable domain, completed using reference TRBV7-9 and TRBJ2-1, is DTGVSQNPRHKITKRGQNVTFRCDPISEHNRLYWYRQTLGQGPEFLTYFQNEAQLEKSRLLSDRFSAERPKGSFSTLEIQRTEQGDSAMYLCASSPRLPGEPVNEQFFGPGTRLTVL.

This sequence joins TRBV30 and TRBJ2-1, with a weak D call TRBD1 (5 bases). The CDR3 is made up of 13 amino acids. Deletions cut 0 bases from V and 7 bases from J, with 10 bases between. The germline gives CDR1 GTSNPN, CDR2 SVGIG (reference sequence). CDR3: CAWSVWSGNEQFF. In DNA form, the CDR3 reads TGTGCCTGGAGTGTATGGTCAGGGAATGAGCAGTTCTTC.